Here is one T cell receptor beta chain with its context. The protocol was immunoSEQ multiplex PCR, while the TCRdb copy is restricted to in-frame clones and leaves out a portion. The repertoire consists of about 140,000 clones, with approximately 83% occurring once and the leading ten covering less than 9.5%. The sample originates from a study of T cell responses to AZD1222 COVID-19 vaccine. About the study: Pooling was applied to second doses at about 4 or about 12 weeks.

The CDR3 loop spans 16 amino acids. Trimming left V 0 bases short and J 0 bases short, with 10 bases between. Germline V gene lookup returns CDR1 SGDLS and CDR2 YYNGEE. The clonotype originates from an adult in good health. This rearrangement joins TRBV9 to TRBJ1-3; D call uncertain. The source was peripheral blood, collected on day 0 of AZD1222 vaccination. CDR3: CASSVEAGGSGNTIYF. CDR3 DNA: TGTGCCAGCAGCGTAGAGGCAGGAGGCTCTGGAAACACCATATATTTT. The whole variable domain, filled in from reference TRBV9 and TRBJ1-3, reads DSGVTQTPKHLITATGQRVTLRCSPRSGDLSVYWYQQSLDQGLQFLIQYYNGEERAKGNILERFSAQQFPDLHSELNLSSLELGDSALYFCASSVEAGGSGNTIYFGEGSWLTVV.